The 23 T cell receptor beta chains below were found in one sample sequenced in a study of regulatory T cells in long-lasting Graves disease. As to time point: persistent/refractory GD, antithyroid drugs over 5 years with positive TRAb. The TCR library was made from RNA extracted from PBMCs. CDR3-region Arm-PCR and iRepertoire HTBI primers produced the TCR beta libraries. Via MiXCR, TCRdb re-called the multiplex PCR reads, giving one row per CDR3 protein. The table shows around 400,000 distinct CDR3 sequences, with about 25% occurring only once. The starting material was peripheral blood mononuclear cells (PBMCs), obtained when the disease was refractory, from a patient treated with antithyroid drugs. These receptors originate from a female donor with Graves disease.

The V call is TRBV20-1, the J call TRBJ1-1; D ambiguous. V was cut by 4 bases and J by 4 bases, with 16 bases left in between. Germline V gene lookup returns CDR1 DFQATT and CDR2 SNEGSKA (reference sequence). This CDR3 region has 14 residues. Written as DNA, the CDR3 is TGCAGTGCTACCCGTACCCCTTGGGGCACTGAAGCTTTCTTT. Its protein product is CSATRTPWGTEAFF.

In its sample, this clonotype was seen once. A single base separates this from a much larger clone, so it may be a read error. Here the CDR3 reads CATSDTGRGSYTF. The CDR3 bases are TGTGCCACCAGTGATACAGGAAGGGGGAGCTACACCTTC. The rearrangement joins TRBV24-1 to TRBJ1-2; a possible D gene is TRBD1 (6 bases). Per the germline V gene, CDR1 is KGHDR and CDR2 is SFDVKD. With 3 bases removed from V and 9 bases from J, the gap between germline ends came to 13 bases. The length of the CDR3 is 13 residues.

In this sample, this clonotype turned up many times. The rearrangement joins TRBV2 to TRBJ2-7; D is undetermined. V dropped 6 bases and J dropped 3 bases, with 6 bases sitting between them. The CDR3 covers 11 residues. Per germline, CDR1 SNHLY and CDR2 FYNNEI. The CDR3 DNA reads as TGTGCCAGCAGGCTACACTACGAGCAGTACTTC. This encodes CASRLHYEQYF.

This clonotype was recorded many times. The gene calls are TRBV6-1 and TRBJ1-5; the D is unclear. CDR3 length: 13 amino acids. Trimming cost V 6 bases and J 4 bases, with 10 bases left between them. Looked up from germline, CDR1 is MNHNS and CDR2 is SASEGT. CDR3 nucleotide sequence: TGTGCCAGCAGCCCCGAACGGAATCAGCCCCAGCATTTT. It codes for CASSPERNQPQHF.

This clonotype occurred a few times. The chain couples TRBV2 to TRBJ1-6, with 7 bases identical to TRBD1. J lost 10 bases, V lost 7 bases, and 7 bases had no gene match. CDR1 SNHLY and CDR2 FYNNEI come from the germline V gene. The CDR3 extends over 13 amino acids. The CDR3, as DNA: TGTGCCAGCAAAGGGGGCTCGGGATCACCCCTCCACTTT. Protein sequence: CASKGGSGSPLHF.

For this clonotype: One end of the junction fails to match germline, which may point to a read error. The CDR3 region has the DNA TGTACCTGGAGTTTCGTCGGGGGAAGCCAAGAGACCCAGTACTTC. The encoded protein is CTWSFVGGSQETQYF. This rearrangement joins TRBV30 to TRBJ2-5; D is perhaps TRBD2 (6 bases). The CDR3 is 15 amino acids. Germline CDR1 and CDR2: GTSNPN and SVGIG (reference sequence).

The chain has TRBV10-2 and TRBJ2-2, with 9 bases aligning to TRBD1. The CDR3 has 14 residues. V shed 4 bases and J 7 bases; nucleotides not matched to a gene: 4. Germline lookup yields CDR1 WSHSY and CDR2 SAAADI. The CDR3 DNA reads TGCGCCAGCAGTGGGGGACAGGGTAACGGGGAGCTGTTTTTT. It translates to CASSGGQGNGELFF.

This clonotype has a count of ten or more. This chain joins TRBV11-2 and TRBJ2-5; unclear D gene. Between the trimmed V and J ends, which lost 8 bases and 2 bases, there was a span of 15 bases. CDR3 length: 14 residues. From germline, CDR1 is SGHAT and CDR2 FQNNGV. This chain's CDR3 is CASGRTQRQETQYF. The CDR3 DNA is TGTGCCAGCGGACGGACCCAAAGGCAAGAGACCCAGTACTTC.

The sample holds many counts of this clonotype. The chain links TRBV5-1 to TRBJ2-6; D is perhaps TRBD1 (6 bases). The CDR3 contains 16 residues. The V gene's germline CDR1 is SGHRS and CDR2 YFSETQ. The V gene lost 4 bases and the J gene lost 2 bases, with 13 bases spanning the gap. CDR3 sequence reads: CASSPGRGPGANVLTF. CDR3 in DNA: TGCGCCAGCAGCCCAGGCAGGGGCCCTGGGGCCAACGTCCTGACTTTC.

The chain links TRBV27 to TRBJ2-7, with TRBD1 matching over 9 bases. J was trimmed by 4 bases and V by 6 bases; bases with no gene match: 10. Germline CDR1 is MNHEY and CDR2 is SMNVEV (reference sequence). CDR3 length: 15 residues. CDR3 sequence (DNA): TGTGCCAGCAGCAACTTGGGACAGGGCGATTACGAGCAGTACTTC. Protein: CASSNLGQGDYEQYF.

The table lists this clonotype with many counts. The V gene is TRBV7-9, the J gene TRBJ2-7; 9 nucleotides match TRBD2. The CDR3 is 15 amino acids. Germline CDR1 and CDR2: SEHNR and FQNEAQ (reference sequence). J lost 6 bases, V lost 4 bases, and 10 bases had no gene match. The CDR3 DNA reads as TGTGCCAGCAGCTACGACGGGACTAGCTTGGCCGAGCAGTACTTC. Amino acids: CASSYDGTSLAEQYF. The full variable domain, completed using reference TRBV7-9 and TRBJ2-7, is DTGVSQNPRHKITKRGQNVTFRCDPISEHNRLYWYRQTLGQGPEFLTYFQNEAQLEKSRLLSDRFSAERPKGSFSTLEIQRTEQGDSAMYLCASSYDGTSLAEQYFGPGTRLTVT.

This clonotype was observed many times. CDR3 nucleotide sequence: TGCAGTGCTAGTGGGGAGAGCTATGGCTACACCTTC. Amino acid sequence: CSASGESYGYTF. The chain couples TRBV20-1 to TRBJ1-2, with unresolved D. V lost 3 bases, J lost 4 bases, and 9 bases lay in between. The CDR3 runs 12 residues. Germline values: CDR1 DFQATT, CDR2 SNEGSKA (reference sequence).

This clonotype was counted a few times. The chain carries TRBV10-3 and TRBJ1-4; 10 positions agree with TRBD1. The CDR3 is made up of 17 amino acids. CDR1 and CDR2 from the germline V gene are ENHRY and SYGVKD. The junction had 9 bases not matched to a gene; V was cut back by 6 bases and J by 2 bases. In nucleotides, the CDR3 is TGTGCCATCAGCGAGGGATTGGGACAGGGGACTAATGAAAAACTGTTTTTT. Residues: CAISEGLGQGTNEKLFF.

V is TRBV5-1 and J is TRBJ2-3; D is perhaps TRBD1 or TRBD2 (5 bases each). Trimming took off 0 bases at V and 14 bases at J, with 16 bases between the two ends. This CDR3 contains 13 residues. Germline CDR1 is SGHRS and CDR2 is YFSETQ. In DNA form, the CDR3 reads TGCGCCAGCAGCTTGGATGCCGAAAAGAGGGGGTATTTT. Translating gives CASSLDAEKRGYF.

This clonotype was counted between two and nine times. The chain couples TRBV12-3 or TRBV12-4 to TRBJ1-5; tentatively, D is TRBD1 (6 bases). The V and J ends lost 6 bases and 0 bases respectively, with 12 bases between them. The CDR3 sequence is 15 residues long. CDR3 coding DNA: TGTGCCAGCAGACCCAGGGGAAATAGCAATCAGCCCCAGCATTTT. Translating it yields CASRPRGNSNQPQHF.

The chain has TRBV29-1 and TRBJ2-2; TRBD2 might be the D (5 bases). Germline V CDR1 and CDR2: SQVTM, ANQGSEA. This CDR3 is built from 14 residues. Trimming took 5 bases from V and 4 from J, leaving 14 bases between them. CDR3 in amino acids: CSVRGSTSTGELFF. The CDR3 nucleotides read TGCAGCGTTCGAGGGTCCACCTCCACCGGGGAGCTGTTTTTT.

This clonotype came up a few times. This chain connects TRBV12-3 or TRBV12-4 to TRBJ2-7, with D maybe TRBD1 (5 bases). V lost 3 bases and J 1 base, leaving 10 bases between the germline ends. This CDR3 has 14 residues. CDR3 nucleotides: TGTGCCAGCAGTTTCCAGGGAAGGTCCTACGAGCAGTACTTC. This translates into CASSFQGRSYEQYF.

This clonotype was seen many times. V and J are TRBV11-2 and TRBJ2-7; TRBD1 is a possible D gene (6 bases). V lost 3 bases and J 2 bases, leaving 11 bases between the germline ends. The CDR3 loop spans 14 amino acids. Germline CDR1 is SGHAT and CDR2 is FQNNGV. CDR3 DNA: TGTGCCAGCAGCTTCGACAGGTCTCCCTACGAGCAGTACTTC. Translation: CASSFDRSPYEQYF.

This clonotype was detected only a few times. The CDR3 DNA sequence: TGTGCCAGCACTCAGGGGGGAGCCTACGAGCAGTACTTC. Translating it yields CASTQGGAYEQYF. The J gene is TRBJ2-7, the V gene TRBV6-1; a possible D gene is TRBD1 (7 bases). Trimming cost V 7 bases and J 2 bases, with 12 bases left between them. Germline V lookup: CDR1 MNHNS, CDR2 SASEGT. This CDR3 has 13 residues.

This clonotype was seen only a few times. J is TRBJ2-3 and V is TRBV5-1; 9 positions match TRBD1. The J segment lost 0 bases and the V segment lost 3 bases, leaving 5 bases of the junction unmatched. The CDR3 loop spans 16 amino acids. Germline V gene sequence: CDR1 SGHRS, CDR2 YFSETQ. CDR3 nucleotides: TGCGCCAGCAGCTCCGGGACAGGGCCCAGCACAGATACGCAGTATTTT. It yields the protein CASSSGTGPSTDTQYF.

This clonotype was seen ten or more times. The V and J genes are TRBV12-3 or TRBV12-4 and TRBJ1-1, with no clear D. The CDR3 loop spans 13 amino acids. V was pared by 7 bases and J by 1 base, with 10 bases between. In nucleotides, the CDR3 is TGTGCCAGCATCCAATCATGGAACACTGAAGCTTTCTTT. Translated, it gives CASIQSWNTEAFF.

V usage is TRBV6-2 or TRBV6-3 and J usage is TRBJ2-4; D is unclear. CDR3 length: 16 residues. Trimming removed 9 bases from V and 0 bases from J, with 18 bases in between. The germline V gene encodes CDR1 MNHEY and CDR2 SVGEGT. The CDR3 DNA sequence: TGTGCCAGTCGCGGCCAAGATACCATAGCCAAAAACATTCAGTACTTC. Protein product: CASRGQDTIAKNIQYF.

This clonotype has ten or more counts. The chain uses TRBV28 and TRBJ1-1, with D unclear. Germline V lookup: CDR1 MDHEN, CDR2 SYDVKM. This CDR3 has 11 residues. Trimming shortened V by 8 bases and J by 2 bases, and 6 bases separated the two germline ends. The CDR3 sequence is CASEANTEAFF. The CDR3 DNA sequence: TGTGCCAGCGAGGCAAACACTGAAGCTTTCTTT.